This T cell receptor beta chain was identified in a study of blood T cell repertoires in COVID-19. In the study overall: COVID-19 samples, acute and convalescent, were from the United States, Italy and Spain.

The trim removed 6 bases at V and 6 bases at J, leaving 21 bases unmatched. The CDR3 has 20 residues. Germline CDR1 reads MNHEY; CDR2 reads SMNVEV (reference sequence). Original data processing: Reference gene primer amplification in the assay estimated nucleated cell counts. The assay was immunoSEQ multiplex PCR, and TCRdb's table has in-frame clones only and misses some. For V, J and clone size, that table is used; D and trimming come from the DNA. This sample has roughly 150,000 clones, with about four fifths found just once. Participants, about 18 to 90 years old, spanned about 26 US areas. Cohort assignment relied on participant-reported clinical history.

Sequenced material: PBMCs or T cells enriched from blood (not recorded which). The receptor was derived from a woman aged 18-29 years who had been exposed to COVID-19. The rearrangement joins TRBV27 to TRBJ2-1, with 12 bases aligning to TRBD2. CDR3 sequence reads: CASSRYFLTSGRGLVNEQFF. The CDR3 DNA sequence: TGTGCCAGCAGCCGATATTTTTTGACTAGCGGGAGAGGACTTGTCAATGAGCAGTTCTTC.